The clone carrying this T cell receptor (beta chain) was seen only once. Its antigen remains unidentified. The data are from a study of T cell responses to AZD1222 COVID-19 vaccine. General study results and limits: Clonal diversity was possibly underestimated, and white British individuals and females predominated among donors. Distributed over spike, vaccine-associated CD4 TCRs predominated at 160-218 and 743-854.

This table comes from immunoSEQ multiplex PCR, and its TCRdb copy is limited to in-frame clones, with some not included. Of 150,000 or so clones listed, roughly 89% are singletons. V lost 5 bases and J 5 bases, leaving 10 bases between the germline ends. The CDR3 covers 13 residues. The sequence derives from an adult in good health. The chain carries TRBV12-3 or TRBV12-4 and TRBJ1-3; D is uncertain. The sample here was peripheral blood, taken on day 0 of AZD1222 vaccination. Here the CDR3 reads CASSQRPRNTIYF. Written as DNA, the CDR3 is TGTGCCAGCAGTCAGAGACCGAGAAACACCATATATTTT.